The 2 T cell receptor beta chains below come from one sample, sequenced in a study of T cell responses to AZD1222 COVID-19 vaccine. The method was immunoSEQ multiplex PCR; TCRdb's version includes in-frame clones alone and lacks a portion of them. This table holds some 180,000 clones, 88% found once. The input for sequencing was peripheral blood, taken on day 0 of AZD1222 vaccination. The receptors shown here come from an adult in good health.

The chain is built from TRBV2 and TRBJ2-3; TRBD1 aligns across 7 bases. V lost 5 bases, J lost 2 bases, and 7 bases stayed unmatched. Germline V gene sequence: CDR1 SNHLY, CDR2 FYNNEI. The CDR3 has 15 residues. The CDR3 is CASSSPGTVTDTQYF. The CDR3 bases are TGTGCCAGCAGTAGTCCCGGGACAGTCACAGATACGCAGTATTTT.

The gene calls are TRBV7-3 and TRBJ2-1; 12 bases line up with TRBD1. Germline V gene data show CDR1 as SGHTA and CDR2 as FQGTGA. V gave up 4 bases and J gave up 13 bases; unmatched junction bases: 11. There are 15 residues in the CDR3. CDR3 protein: CASSSRDRGLSGQFF. DNA of the CDR3: TGTGCCAGCAGCTCCCGGGACAGGGGGCTTTCTGGTCAGTTCTTC. Looking up the rest from reference TRBV7-3 and TRBJ2-1 gives the full variable domain: GAGVSQTPSNKVTEKGKYVELRCDPISGHTALYWYRQSLGQGPEFLIYFQGTGAADDSGLPNDRFFAVRPEGSVSTLKIQRTERGDSAVYLCASSSRDRGLSGQFFGPGTRLTVL.